One sample yielded the 17 T cell receptor beta chains listed below, sequenced in a study of control samples from healthy donors and cancer patients. Assay used: immunoSEQ multiplex PCR; TCRdb lists only in-frame clones, some missing. The table lists over 150,000 clones, 85% to 90% of them singletons, with approximately 1.5% in the top ten. The sequenced sample consisted of blood. The receptors here all came from a woman aged 45-59 years in good health.

The chain uses TRBV10-3 and TRBJ2-1, with TRBD1 matching 8 bases. This CDR3 region has 15 residues. Germline values: CDR1 ENHRY, CDR2 SYGVKD. Trimming took 4 bases from V and 1 from J; bases not matched to a gene: 3. The CDR3 reads CAISVDRESYNEQFF. The CDR3 coding sequence is TGTGCCATCAGTGTGGACAGGGAGTCCTACAATGAGCAGTTCTTC.

This clone appeared a single time. This rearrangement joins TRBV7-8 to TRBJ1-6; D is unclear. Germline-derived CDR1 and CDR2 are SGHVS and FQNEAQ. V lost 1 base, J lost 9 bases, and 13 bases lay in between. This CDR3 is 15 amino acids long. The CDR3 protein is CASSLGRGEGSPLHF. The CDR3 nucleotides read TGTGCCAGCAGCTTAGGACGGGGAGAAGGTTCACCCCTCCACTTT.

The gene calls are TRBV9 and TRBJ1-1; D unclear. Germline values: CDR1 SGDLS, CDR2 YYNGEE. V was clipped by 3 bases and J by 3 bases, with 12 bases between them. This CDR3 comprises 14 residues. The CDR3 reads CASSGSTWDTEAFF. CDR3 DNA: TGTGCCAGCAGCGGATCAACCTGGGACACTGAAGCTTTCTTT.

The CDR3 DNA is TGTGCCAGCAGCTTCTCTGGGATCAATCAGCCCCAGCATTTT. Encoded protein: CASSFSGINQPQHF. The chain has TRBV7-2 and TRBJ1-5; D is unresolved. The CDR3 length is 14 residues. The V end was cut by 3 bases, the J end by 3 bases, with 9 bases between. Germline assignment: CDR1 SGHTA and CDR2 FQGNSA.

This clone was seen only once. The gene calls are TRBV12-3 or TRBV12-4 and TRBJ2-4; D ambiguous. The CDR3 totals 12 residues. Trimming took 5 bases from V and 7 from J, leaving 9 bases between them. The CDR3 protein is CASSRTYNIQYF. CDR3 nucleotides: TGTGCCAGCAGTCGCACCTACAACATTCAGTACTTC.

This chain uses TRBV6-5 with TRBJ1-1; tentative D call: TRBD1 (6 bases). The length of the CDR3 is 13 residues. With 7 bases removed from V and 3 bases from J, the gap between germline ends came to 12 bases. Germline V gene lookup returns CDR1 MNHEY and CDR2 SVGAGI. CDR3 sequence: CASKAGAYTEAFF. The CDR3 DNA sequence: TGTGCCAGCAAGGCAGGGGCGTACACTGAAGCTTTCTTT.

The genes are TRBV5-4 and TRBJ2-3; 8 bases align to TRBD2. This CDR3 comprises 16 residues. The ends lost 0 bases at V and 0 bases at J; junction bases unmatched: 3. CDR1 is SGHNT, CDR2 YYREEE, per germline (reference sequence). The CDR3: CASSLGGGSSTDTQYF. In DNA, the CDR3 is TGTGCCAGCAGCTTGGGCGGGGGGTCTAGCACAGATACGCAGTATTTT.

This clone has just one count. This chain links TRBV5-6 with TRBJ2-5; D might be TRBD1 (5 bases). The V end lost 4 bases, the J end lost 2 bases, and 18 bases lay between the germline ends. The CDR3 length is 16 residues. CDR1 is SGHDT and CDR2 is YYEEEE in the germline V gene. The CDR3 loop is CASSPSEQALQETQYF. The CDR3 bases are TGTGCCAGCAGCCCCTCGGAACAGGCCTTACAAGAGACCCAGTACTTC.

The gene calls are TRBV7-6 and TRBJ2-7, with 15 bases lining up with TRBD2. Germline CDR1 is SGHVS and CDR2 is FNYEAQ. V shed 5 bases, J shed 1 base, and the junction held 3 bases outside the gene matches. The CDR3 sequence is 16 residues long. The CDR3 protein is CASSPGTSGRSYEQYF. DNA for the CDR3: TGTGCCAGCAGCCCGGGGACTAGCGGGAGGTCCTACGAGCAGTACTTC.

This clone was observed once. The chain uses TRBV18 and TRBJ2-7; 7 bases fit TRBD1. The V segment lost 0 bases and the J segment 1 base; nucleotides outside the gene matches: 6. Germline V gene lookup returns CDR1 KGHSH and CDR2 LQKENI. The CDR3 extends over 16 amino acids. The CDR3 coding sequence is TGTGCCAGCTCACCACCGTCGCCAGGGGGTTCCTACGAGCAGTACTTC. It is translated as CASSPPSPGGSYEQYF. Full variable domain (missing parts from reference TRBV18 and TRBJ2-7): NAGVMQNPRHLVRRRGQEARLRCSPMKGHSHVYWYRQLPEEGLKFMVYLQKENIIDESGMPKERFSAEFPKEGPSILRIQQVVRGDSAAYFCASSPPSPGGSYEQYFGPGTRLTVT.

The chain has TRBV5-1 and TRBJ1-3; 8 nucleotides line up with TRBD1. This CDR3 has 18 amino acids. V trimming: 4 bases; J trimming: 4 bases; junction bases outside the gene matches: 16. Germline CDR1 is SGHRS and CDR2 is YFSETQ. The CDR3 DNA reads as TGCGCCAGCAGCCCTGGACAGGGTTTGGTTGGAAACGGAAACACCATATATTTT. As protein: CASSPGQGLVGNGNTIYF.

The rearrangement joins TRBV16 to TRBJ2-3; TRBD2 matches at 9 bases. Germline CDR1 and CDR2: KGHSY and FQNENV. Trimming cost V 3 bases and J 6 bases; bases outside gene matches: 7. The CDR3 covers 15 residues. CDR3 in DNA: TGTGCCAGCAGCCAGGTTGGGACTAGCTACGATACGCAGTATTTT. Its protein product is CASSQVGTSYDTQYF. The full variable domain, in which reference TRBV16 and TRBJ2-3 provide the parts outside the CDR3, is GEEVAQTPKHLVRGEGQKAKLYCAPIKGHSYVFWYQQVLKNEFKFLISFQNENVFDETGMPKERFSAKCLPNSPCSLEIQATKLEDSAVYFCASSQVGTSYDTQYFGPGTRLTVL.

The V call is TRBV25-1, the J call TRBJ2-5, with 7 bases lining up with TRBD1. The germline gives CDR1 MGHDK, CDR2 SYGVNS. The CDR3 length is 13 residues. The V gene end was trimmed by 8 bases and the J gene end by 1 base; junction bases not matched to a gene: 4. The CDR3 region is CASQDRVQETQYF. The CDR3 region has the DNA TGTGCCAGCCAAGACAGGGTCCAAGAGACCCAGTACTTC.

CDR3 nucleotides: TGTGCCATCGAACCCGGGGGGGCGAAAGATACGCAGTATTTT. This encodes CAIEPGGAKDTQYF. V usage is TRBV10-3 and J usage is TRBJ2-3; TRBD2 agrees at 8 bases. V shed 8 bases, J shed 5 bases, and the junction held 9 bases outside the gene matches. CDR1 is ENHRY, CDR2 SYGVKD, per germline. This CDR3 is built from 14 residues.

The rearrangement uses TRBV28 and TRBJ1-2; 7 bases map to TRBD1. With 8 bases clipped from V and 7 bases from J, the junction kept 10 bases outside the gene matches. Germline-derived CDR1 and CDR2 are MDHEN and SYDVKM. This CDR3 region has 13 residues. In DNA, the CDR3 is TGTGCCAGCGGAACAGGGGTGGTAGGTGGCTACACCTTC. Translation gives CASGTGVVGGYTF.

The rearrangement uses TRBV18 and TRBJ2-2; a weak D match, TRBD2 (5 bases). This CDR3 has 14 amino acids. Per germline, CDR1 KGHSH and CDR2 LQKENI. V lost 3 bases, J lost 3 bases, and 8 bases lay in between. CDR3 DNA sequence: TGTGCCAGCTCACCCATGCGGGACACCGGGGAGCTGTTTTTT. Protein sequence: CASSPMRDTGELFF.

The gene calls are TRBV6-4 and TRBJ1-5; no clear D gene. Trimming took off 7 bases at V and 7 bases at J, with 2 bases between the two ends. The CDR3 consists of 9 residues. The germline CDR1 and CDR2 sequences are MRHNA and SNTAGT. CDR3: CASIQPQHF. In nucleotides, the CDR3 is TGTGCCAGCATCCAGCCCCAGCATTTT.